Listed below are T cell receptor beta chains from one sample, sequenced in a study of T cell responses to AZD1222 COVID-19 vaccine. The assay was immunoSEQ multiplex PCR, and TCRdb's table has in-frame clones only and misses some. The sample lists 120,000 to 150,000 clones, about 90% occurring once. Sequencing was performed on peripheral blood, taken 28 days after the second AZD1222 dose. All receptors derive from an adult who received the AZD1222 COVID-19 vaccine. Each CDR3 is given with its conserved first and last residue. D genes are given only for firm matches. Size values are once, few and many counts, or a class for expanded clones, and some rows have none.

V,size,J,D,DNA,CDR3
TRBV30,.,TRBJ1-1,.,TGTGCCTGGAGGGGGGGGCAGGACACTGAAGCTTTCTTT,CAWRGGQDTEAFF
TRBV29-1,.,TRBJ1-2,TRBD1,TGCAGCGTAGACGCCGGGACAGGGAGGGATGGCTACACCTTC,CSVDAGTGRDGYTF
TRBV19,.,TRBJ2-7,.,TGTGCCAGTAGCTACAGGGCGGGCGAGCAGTACTTC,CASSYRAGEQYF
TRBV2,.,TRBJ1-5,TRBD1,TGTGCCAGCAGCCACAGGACAGGGTTAGGACAGCCCCAGCATTTT,CASSHRTGLGQPQHF
TRBV25-1,.,TRBJ2-3,TRBD2,TGTGCCAGCAGTCCTCTGGGGGGGGGCACAGATACGCAGTATTTT,CASSPLGGGTDTQYF
TRBV7-8,.,TRBJ2-5,TRBD1,TGTGCCAGCAGCTCCGGACAGGGAGTCTCAGAGACCCAGTACTTC,CASSSGQGVSETQYF
TRBV29-1,.,TRBJ1-2,.,TGCAGCGCCTTAGCCAACGGTCAGGGCTATGGCTACACCTTC,CSALANGQGYGYTF
TRBV27,.,TRBJ1-5,.,TGTGCCAGCAGTGATATCGGGGGCGGCAATCAGCCCCAGCATTTT,CASSDIGGGNQPQHF
TRBV7-8,.,TRBJ1-2,.,TGTGCCAGCACCTCCACAGCTAACTATGGCTACACCTTC,CASTSTANYGYTF
TRBV7-8,.,TRBJ2-3,.,TGTGCCAGCAGCCTCACTCCCCCAGCTGATACGCAGTATTTT,CASSLTPPADTQYF
TRBV6-5,.,TRBJ1-2,.,TGTGCCAGCAGCTCGGACGGGAACTATGGCTACACCTTC,CASSSDGNYGYTF
TRBV7-3,.,TRBJ2-1,TRBD2,TGTGCCAGCAGCTTGGGGCGGTGGCGGGAGGGTAATGAGCAGTTCTTC,CASSLGRWREGNEQFF
TRBV27,.,TRBJ1-1,.,TGTGCCAGCAGGCTGGGTGTGGGTTCGAACACTGAAGCTTTCTTT,CASRLGVGSNTEAFF
TRBV5-1,.,TRBJ1-3,TRBD1,TGCGCCAGCAGCGTAGACCGGGACAGAAGAAACACCATATATTTT,CASSVDRDRRNTIYF
TRBV9,.,TRBJ2-1,TRBD2,TGTGCCAGCAGCGTAGGTGCGGCGGGGGTGGAGAATGAGCAGTTCTTC,CASSVGAAGVENEQFF
TRBV11-3,.,TRBJ2-3,TRBD2,TGTGCCAGCAGCCCAGCGGGGGGCCGGGGCACAGATACGCAGTATTTT,CASSPAGGRGTDTQYF
TRBV3-1/TRBV3-2,.,TRBJ1-2,.,TGTGCCAGCAGCCAAGAAGGGCATTCACCTAACTATGGCTACACCTTC,CASSQEGHSPNYGYTF
TRBV19,.,TRBJ2-1,.,TGTGCCACCAACTGGGGCAATGAGCAGTTCTTC,CATNWGNEQFF
TRBV9,.,TRBJ2-1,TRBD2,TGTGCCAGCAGCGTAGTCGTCCGGGGGGGATACAATGAGCAGTTCTTC,CASSVVVRGGYNEQFF
TRBV9,.,TRBJ2-3,.,TGTGCCAGCAGCCCGAGGTCTGGGCAGGGTTCGGCAGATACGCAGTATTTT,CASSPRSGQGSADTQYF
TRBV14,.,TRBJ2-7,.,TGTGCCAGCAGCCCTTCACGGGACAAACGGGAGCAGTACTTC,CASSPSRDKREQYF
TRBV9,.,TRBJ1-2,.,TGTGCCAGCAGCGTAGGGACAGCACAAACCTATGGCTACACCTTC,CASSVGTAQTYGYTF
TRBV7-9,few,TRBJ1-2,.,TGTGCCAGCAGCTTTAACAGAGATGGCTACACCTTC,CASSFNRDGYTF
TRBV4-3,.,TRBJ2-6,.,TGCGCCAGCAGCCAGGGGGGGGCGGGATCCGGGGCCAACGTCCTGACTTTC,CASSQGGAGSGANVLTF
TRBV9,.,TRBJ2-7,.,TGTGCCAGCAGCGTAGGAAGTCGTTTGGAGGAGCCCTACGAGCAGTACTTC,CASSVGSRLEEPYEQYF
TRBV27,.,TRBJ2-1,TRBD1,TGTGCCAGCAGTATGGGACAGGTCGGTGAGCAGTTCTTC,CASSMGQVGEQFF
TRBV11-2,.,TRBJ2-3,TRBD2,TGTGCCAGCAGCTTCGGAGCGGGGGGCGCGGATACGCAGTATTTT,CASSFGAGGADTQYF
TRBV5-5,.,TRBJ2-5,.,TGTGCCAGCAGCTTGAACAGGGAGACCCAGTACTTC,CASSLNRETQYF
TRBV6-5,.,TRBJ1-1,.,TGTGCCAGCAGTCGGGTGGAAGGTCTGGCTTTCTTT,CASSRVEGLAFF
TRBV3-1/TRBV3-2,.,TRBJ1-1,.,TGTGCCAGCAGCCAAGGAGCAACAGACGGTGAAGCTTTCTTT,CASSQGATDGEAFF
TRBV7-3,.,TRBJ1-5,TRBD1,TGTGCCAGCAGCTTCGGGACAGGGGGGCCCCAGCATTTT,CASSFGTGGPQHF
TRBV7-2,.,TRBJ1-2,TRBD1,TGTGCCAGCAGCTTAGGGGGACAGGGGAGAGGCTACACCTTC,CASSLGGQGRGYTF
TRBV20-1,.,TRBJ2-7,.,TGCAGTGCTAGTAAACAATTGGACTCCTACGAGCAGTACTTC,CSASKQLDSYEQYF
TRBV19,.,TRBJ1-1,.,TGTGCCAGTAGTGGGGGCTCGTTCAACACTGAAGCTTTCTTT,CASSGGSFNTEAFF
TRBV11-3,.,TRBJ1-2,.,TGTGCCAGCAGCTATCCGGGACAAAGATATGGCTACACCTTC,CASSYPGQRYGYTF
TRBV6-4,.,TRBJ2-7,TRBD2,TGTGCCAGCGAGGGACTAGCGGGGACCTACGAGCAGTACTTC,CASEGLAGTYEQYF
TRBV5-1,.,TRBJ2-1,TRBD1,TGCGCCAGTACCGCAGGGGGCTCCTACAATGAGCAGTTCTTC,CASTAGGSYNEQFF
TRBV6-2/TRBV6-3,.,TRBJ1-2,.,TGTGCCAGCAGTTACGCAGGGGCGAACTATGGCTACACCTTC,CASSYAGANYGYTF
TRBV11-3,.,TRBJ1-2,.,TGTGCCAGCAGCTTAGGGTCGGCAGGGAGCGCCTATGGCTACACCTTC,CASSLGSAGSAYGYTF
TRBV12-5,.,TRBJ2-5,TRBD1,TGTGCTAGTGGGCGGGGACAGGGGGGAGAGACCCAGTACTTC,CASGRGQGGETQYF
TRBV3-1/TRBV3-2,.,TRBJ1-2,.,TGTGCCAGCAGCCAAGACAGGGTCTATGGCTACACCTTC,CASSQDRVYGYTF
TRBV6-6,.,TRBJ2-7,.,TGTGCCAGCAGTTCCGCTGGATACGAGCAGTACTTC,CASSSAGYEQYF
TRBV19,.,TRBJ2-7,.,TGTGCCAGTAGTATGGAGTTGCACGAGCAGTACTTC,CASSMELHEQYF
TRBV2,.,TRBJ2-7,.,TGTGCCAGCAGGGAAGGTTCGAACTATTACGAGCAGTACTTC,CASREGSNYYEQYF
TRBV4-1,.,TRBJ2-1,TRBD2,TGCGCCAGCGGGGGAGGAGCGGGGCCTTACAATGAGCAGTTCTTC,CASGGGAGPYNEQFF
TRBV18,.,TRBJ2-2,.,TGTGCCAGCTCACCCCCCAGGGGAAAAAACACCGGAGAGCTGTTTTTT,CASSPPRGKNTGELFF
TRBV14,.,TRBJ1-1,.,TGTGCCAGCAGCCAAGATCGGAAGAACACTGAAGCTTTCTTT,CASSQDRKNTEAFF
TRBV7-8,.,TRBJ2-7,.,TGTGCCAGCAGCCCCTCCCCGGGAAGGAGCTCCTACGAGCAGTACTTC,CASSPSPGRSSYEQYF
TRBV24-1,.,TRBJ2-7,.,TGTGCCACCAGTGATCCAGGGGAGACCTACGAGCAGTACTTC,CATSDPGETYEQYF
TRBV9,.,TRBJ2-3,.,TGTGCCAGCAGCGTAGAAGGGTCCCGCACAGATACGCAGTATTTT,CASSVEGSRTDTQYF
TRBV18,few,TRBJ2-7,TRBD2,TGTGCCAGCTCGTCCGGGACTAGCGGCTACGAGCAGTACTTC,CASSSGTSGYEQYF
TRBV19,.,TRBJ1-6,TRBD1,TGTGCCAGTAGCTCCACAGGGGTCGGAAATTCACCCCTCCACTTT,CASSSTGVGNSPLHF
TRBV30,.,TRBJ1-1,.,TGTGCCTGGAGTCCGCCTCGCTCGAATATTGAAGCTTTCTTT,CAWSPPRSNIEAFF
TRBV7-2,.,TRBJ1-3,TRBD1,TGTGCCAGCAGCTTAACCGCAAGGACAGGGGGCTCTGGAAACACCATATATTTT,CASSLTARTGGSGNTIYF
TRBV24-1,.,TRBJ2-2,TRBD1,TGTGCCACCAGTGATACGCGAACAGGGGGCCGGAACGGGGAGCTGTTTTTT,CATSDTRTGGRNGELFF
TRBV10-1,.,TRBJ1-5,TRBD1,TGCGCCAGCAGCTCTTTAGACAGGGACGATCAGCCCCAGCATTTT,CASSSLDRDDQPQHF